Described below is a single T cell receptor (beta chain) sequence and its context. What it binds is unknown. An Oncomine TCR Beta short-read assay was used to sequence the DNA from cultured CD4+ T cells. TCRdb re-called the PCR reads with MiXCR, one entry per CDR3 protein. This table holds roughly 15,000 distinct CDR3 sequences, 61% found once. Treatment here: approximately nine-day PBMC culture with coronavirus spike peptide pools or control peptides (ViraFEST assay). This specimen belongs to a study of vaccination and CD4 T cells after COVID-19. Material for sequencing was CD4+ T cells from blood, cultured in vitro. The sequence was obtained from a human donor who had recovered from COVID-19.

The CDR3 coding sequence is TGCAGTGCTAGAGGCCCACTAGCTATCTACGAGCAGTACTTC. Protein: CSARGPLAIYEQYF. V usage is TRBV20-1 and J usage is TRBJ2-7, with D possibly being TRBD2 (6 bases). This CDR3 comprises 14 residues. CDR1 is DFQATT, CDR2 SNEGSKA, per germline (reference sequence). V was trimmed by 1 base and J by 3 bases, leaving 13 bases between them.